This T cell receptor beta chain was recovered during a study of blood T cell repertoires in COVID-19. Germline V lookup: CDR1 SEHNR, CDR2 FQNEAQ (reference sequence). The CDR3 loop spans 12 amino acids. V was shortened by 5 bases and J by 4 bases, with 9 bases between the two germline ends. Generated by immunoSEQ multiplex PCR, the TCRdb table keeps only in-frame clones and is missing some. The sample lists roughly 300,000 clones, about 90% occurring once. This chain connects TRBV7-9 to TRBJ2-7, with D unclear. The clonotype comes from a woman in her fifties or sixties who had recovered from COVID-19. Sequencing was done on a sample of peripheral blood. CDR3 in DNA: TGTGCCAGCAGCCAAACACGTTACGAGCAGTACTTC. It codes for CASSQTRYEQYF.